The entry that follows covers one T cell receptor (beta chain) sequence. As yet, its antigen is unknown. This sample was taken from a study of cytomegalovirus exposure and HLA in healthy donors. Study results and caveats: Follow-up analysis seemed to connect common viral pathogens with several of the most significant clusters identified. Listed as cytomegalovirus-associated were over 150 TCR beta chains.

Germline values: CDR1 LGHNA, CDR2 YNFKEQ. The length of the CDR3 is 17 residues. V shed 3 bases and J 1 base; nucleotides not matched to a gene: 8. A multiplex PCR was run with 60 Vbeta primers and 13 Jbeta primers. Per the original methods: A later analysis tallied tens of millions of unique TCR beta chains, some 12 million of them shared. The data were produced by immunoSEQ multiplex PCR, yet TCRdb's version contains in-frame clones alone and is incomplete. Clone size and the V and J calls come from that table; the DNA yielded D and trimming. Here the sample spans over 90,000 clones, roughly 74% being singletons.

V is TRBV4-2 and J is TRBJ2-3, with TRBD2 matching 9 bases. The clonotype was recovered from a woman in her 70s in good health and CMV-seropositive. Sequencing was carried out using PBMCs. The CDR3 reads CASSQVTGGRGTDTQYF. CDR3 DNA: TGTGCCAGCAGCCAGGTAACTGGCGGGAGGGGCACAGATACGCAGTATTTT.